Reported below is one T cell receptor beta chain. Its specificity is unknown. The repertoire was sequenced with immunoSEQ multiplex PCR; TCRdb's copy has only in-frame clones and lacks some. The data show about 120,000 clones, just under 80% seen once. V was cut by 0 bases and J by 4 bases, with 20 bases left in between. The CDR3 has 19 amino acids. Per the germline V gene, CDR1 is SGHRS and CDR2 is YFSETQ. These data originate in a study of radiotherapy plus CTLA-4 blockade in lung cancer. Study overall: Objective response was observed in more than 15% of patients, and disease control in 31%. Notes on the study in general: Early blood T cell clone changes and increased post-radiation serum interferon-beta were reportedly the strongest response predictors. Blood saw expansion of tumor-derived TCR clones after radiotherapy plus ipilimumab.

J is TRBJ2-6 and V is TRBV5-1; D might be TRBD1 (5 bases). The TCR originated in a human donor with non-small cell lung cancer who had a partial response to radiotherapy plus ipilimumab. Source: peripheral blood, taken from a patient treated with radiotherapy plus ipilimumab. CDR3 DNA: TGCGCCAGCAGCTTGGTCCCCCTAGGGGCAGGGTACGGGGCCAACGTCCTGACTTTC. Translated, it gives CASSLVPLGAGYGANVLTF.